Following are 15 T cell receptor beta chains from one sample sequenced in a study of T cell responses to AZD1222 COVID-19 vaccine. Sequencing used immunoSEQ multiplex PCR; TCRdb keeps in-frame clones, though not all of them. The profile covers 150,000 to 200,000 clones, with just over 90% appearing a single time and approximately 1.2% taken by the ten largest. The sample consisted of peripheral blood, taken 28 days after the second AZD1222 dose. All receptors derive from an adult who received the AZD1222 COVID-19 vaccine.

The chain couples TRBV7-2 to TRBJ2-7; D ambiguous. CDR3 size: 12 residues. The V gene's germline CDR1 is SGHTA and CDR2 FQGNSA. V lost 1 base and J 10 bases, leaving 11 bases between the germline ends. CDR3 residues: CASSLVTAAQYF. The CDR3 DNA is TGTGCCAGCAGCTTAGTAACGGCGGCACAGTACTTC.

This sequence joins TRBV7-9 and TRBJ2-7, with 7 bases that match TRBD2. With 5 bases clipped from V and 6 bases from J, the junction kept 16 bases outside the gene matches. The germline CDR1 and CDR2 sequences are SEHNR and FQNEAQ (reference sequence). The CDR3 is 16 amino acids. CDR3 bases: TGTGCCAGCAGCCCCCCGGCGGGACTACCGGGGGGCGAGCAGTACTTC. Translated, it gives CASSPPAGLPGGEQYF.

V usage is TRBV28 and J usage is TRBJ1-2, with a weak D call TRBD1 (6 bases). The CDR3 is made up of 14 amino acids. The germline V gene has CDR1 MDHEN and CDR2 SYDVKM. V was cut by 7 bases and J by 2 bases, with 14 bases left in between. CDR3 loop: CASKLTGSNYGYTF. The CDR3 nucleotides are TGTGCCAGCAAGTTGACAGGTTCGAACTATGGCTACACCTTC.

This clone was recorded once. This rearrangement joins TRBV18 to TRBJ2-7; D possibly corresponds to TRBD2 (6 bases). Looked up from germline, CDR1 is KGHSH and CDR2 is LQKENI. The germline V and J ends were trimmed by 3 bases and 1 base, with 10 bases remaining between them. The CDR3 extends over 14 amino acids. DNA for the CDR3: TGTGCCAGCTCACCCGGGACTTCTTCCTACGAGCAGTACTTC. Translation: CASSPGTSSYEQYF.

This chain uses TRBV19 with TRBJ1-2; weak D call: TRBD1 (6 bases). The CDR3 covers 13 residues. V dropped 4 bases and J dropped 5 bases, with 11 bases sitting between them. Germline CDR1 and CDR2: LNHDA and SQIVND (reference sequence). As DNA, the CDR3 is TGTGCCAGTAGTAGTCAGGGGATATATGGCTACACCTTC. It codes for CASSSQGIYGYTF.

The chain joins TRBV12-3 or TRBV12-4 to TRBJ2-7; a weak D match, TRBD2 (5 bases). The germline V and J ends were trimmed by 3 bases and 4 bases, with 7 bases remaining between them. There are 12 residues in the CDR3. The CDR3 nucleotides are TGTGCCAGCAGTTTGGGGAGTTACGAGCAGTACTTC. This translates into CASSLGSYEQYF.

V and J are TRBV7-6 and TRBJ1-1; no clear D gene. This CDR3 is 13 amino acids long. V was shortened by 2 bases and J by 3 bases, with 7 bases between the two germline ends. The germline gives CDR1 SGHVS, CDR2 FNYEAQ. The CDR3 DNA reads as TGTGCCAGCAGCTTATCTTCGCACACTGAAGCTTTCTTT. It encodes CASSLSSHTEAFF.

The chain couples TRBV19 to TRBJ1-6; D is unclear. The CDR3 loop spans 13 amino acids. Germline V lookup: CDR1 LNHDA, CDR2 SQIVND (reference sequence). Trimming took 6 bases from V and 5 from J, leaving 8 bases between them. CDR3 region: CASSRQDNSPLHF. The CDR3 region has the DNA TGTGCCAGTAGCAGGCAGGATAATTCACCCCTCCACTTT.

The chain links TRBV3-1 (or the pseudogene TRBV3-2) to TRBJ1-1; possible D gene TRBD1, 5 bases. The CDR3 covers 14 residues. Germline CDR1 reads LGHDT; CDR2 reads YNNKEL (reference sequence). V shed 4 bases and J shed 6 bases, with 15 bases lying between them. This CDR3 reads CASSLRPGRAEAFF. The DNA of the CDR3 is TGTGCCAGCAGCCTGCGACCAGGGAGGGCTGAAGCTTTCTTT.

V usage is TRBV6-1 and J usage is TRBJ1-4; D is unclear. The V gene lost 0 bases and the J gene lost 7 bases, with 15 bases spanning the gap. The CDR3 loop spans 16 amino acids. Germline CDR1 reads MNHNS; CDR2 reads SASEGT. CDR3 in DNA: TGTGCCAGCAGTGAAGCGCGTGGAGGACTGGGTGAAAAACTGTTTTTT. Protein sequence: CASSEARGGLGEKLFF.

Written as DNA, the CDR3 is TGTGCCAGCAGCCAAGATCCCAGACCCCCTACAAATCAGCCCCAGCATTTT. It encodes CASSQDPRPPTNQPQHF. The rearrangement links TRBV3-1 (or the pseudogene TRBV3-2) to TRBJ1-5; no definite D call. The germline CDR1 and CDR2 sequences are LGHDT and YNNKEL (reference sequence). This CDR3 comprises 17 residues. The V end was cut by 0 bases, the J end by 4 bases, with 16 bases between.

This sequence joins TRBV4-3 and TRBJ1-1; D is uncertain. This CDR3 spans 15 amino acids. The V end lost 1 base, the J end lost 0 bases, and 9 bases lay between the germline ends. CDR1 LGHNA and CDR2 YSLEER come from the germline V gene. The CDR3, as DNA: TGCGCCAGCAGCCAAGGGCAGAGAATGAACACTGAAGCTTTCTTT. Protein: CASSQGQRMNTEAFF.

This chain uses TRBV6-1 with TRBJ1-1; 7 nucleotides match TRBD1. The CDR3 spans 15 residues. Germline V gives CDR1 MNHNS, CDR2 SASEGT. After removal of 1 base from V and 6 bases from J, the junction contained 8 bases not matched to a gene. The CDR3 protein is CASSEGEGAGAEAFF. The CDR3 region has the DNA TGTGCCAGCAGTGAAGGGGAGGGGGCAGGCGCTGAAGCTTTCTTT.

For this clone: The identical CDR3 is also encoded by other nucleotide sequences in the sample. The gene calls are TRBV20-1 and TRBJ2-1; D is uncertain. V was cut by 0 bases and J by 4 bases, with 1 base left in between. CDR1 is DFQATT and CDR2 is SNEGSKA in the germline V gene (reference sequence). CDR3 length equals 11 residues. DNA for the CDR3: TGCAGTGCTAGAGATTACAATGAGCAGTTCTTC. Translating it yields CSARDYNEQFF.

The chain combines TRBV12-2 with TRBJ1-1. TRBV12-2 is tagged as a pseudogene. The CDR3 length is 17 residues. CDR3 DNA sequence: TGTGCAAGTCGCCATTCCCAGACTCGGCCAAGCGTCACTGAAGCTTTCTTT. This translates into CASRHSQTRPSVTEAFF.